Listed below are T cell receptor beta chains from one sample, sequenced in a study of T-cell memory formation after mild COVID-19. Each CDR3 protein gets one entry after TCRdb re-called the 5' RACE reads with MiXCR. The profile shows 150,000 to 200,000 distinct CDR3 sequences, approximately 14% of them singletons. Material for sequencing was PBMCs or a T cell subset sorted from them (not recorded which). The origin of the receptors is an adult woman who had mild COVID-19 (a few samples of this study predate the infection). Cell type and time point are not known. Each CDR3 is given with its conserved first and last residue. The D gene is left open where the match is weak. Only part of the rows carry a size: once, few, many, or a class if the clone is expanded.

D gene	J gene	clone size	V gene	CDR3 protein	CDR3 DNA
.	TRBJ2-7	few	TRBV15	CATAGGWGYEQYF	TGTGCCACCGCTGGGGGTTGGGGCTACGAGCAGTACTTC
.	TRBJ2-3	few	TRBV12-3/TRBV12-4	CASRGADTQYF	TGTGCCAGTCGGGGTGCAGATACGCAGTATTTT
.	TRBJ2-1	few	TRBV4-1	CASSQEDRIMYEQFF	TGCGCCAGCAGCCAAGAAGACCGGATTATGTATGAGCAGTTCTTC
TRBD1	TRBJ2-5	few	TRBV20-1	CSASFGQVQETQYF	TGCAGTGCTAGTTTTGGACAGGTTCAAGAGACCCAGTACTTC
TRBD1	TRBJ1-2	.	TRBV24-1	CATSDSSMDREHGYTF	TGTGCCACCAGTGATTCAAGTATGGACAGGGAGCATGGCTACACCTTC
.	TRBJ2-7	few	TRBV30	CAWTPGFGYEQYF	TGTGCCTGGACCCCAGGGTTCGGGTACGAGCAGTACTTC
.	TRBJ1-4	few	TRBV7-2	CASSLEWGSGEKLFF	TGTGCCAGCAGCTTAGAATGGGGATCAGGTGAAAAACTGTTTTTT
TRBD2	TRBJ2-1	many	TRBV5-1	CASSLGLAGANEQFF	TGCGCCAGCAGCCTGGGACTAGCGGGAGCAAATGAGCAGTTCTTC
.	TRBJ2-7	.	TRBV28	CASSPPRGEQYF	TGTGCCAGCAGCCCTCCCCGCGGGGAGCAGTACTTC
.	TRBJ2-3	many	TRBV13	CATTGTSTDTQYF	TGTGCCACCACCGGGACTAGCACAGATACGCAGTATTTT
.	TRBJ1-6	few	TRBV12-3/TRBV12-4	CASRGGLGNSPLHF	TGTGCCAGCAGGGGGGGACTAGGGAATTCACCCCTCCACTTT
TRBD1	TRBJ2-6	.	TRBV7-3	CASSPIPGQGVSGANVLTF	TGTGCCAGCAGCCCCATCCCCGGACAGGGTGTCTCTGGGGCCAACGTCCTGACTTTC
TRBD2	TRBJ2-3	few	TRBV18	CASATAGGTDTQYF	TGTGCCAGCGCAACCGCGGGGGGCACAGATACGCAGTATTTT
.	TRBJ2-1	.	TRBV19	CASSIDLGGSQSYNEQFF	TGTGCCAGTAGTATAGATCTAGGGGGGAGTCAGTCCTACAATGAGCAGTTCTTC
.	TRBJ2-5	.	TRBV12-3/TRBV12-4	CASSPGANQETQYF	TGTGCCAGCAGTCCGGGAGCGAACCAAGAGACCCAGTACTTC